Listed here are 32 T cell receptor beta chains from one sample, sequenced in a study of T cells in Graves' hyperthyroidism and ophthalmopathy. RNA transcripts served as the template for amplifying TCR beta CDR3 regions. RT-PCR in the first round (using the HTBI primer set) targeted the TCR CDR3. In TCRdb, the multiplex PCR reads were re-called with MiXCR into one record per CDR3 protein. This table has around 350,000 distinct CDR3 sequences, 15% appearing once. The sequenced sample consisted of blood. Receptors were obtained from a woman aged 60-75 years with Graves' ophthalmopathy.

This clonotype was seen once. A single base separates this from a much larger clone, so it may be a read error. J is TRBJ2-1 and V is TRBV7-2; D ambiguous. V gave up 2 bases and J gave up 2 bases, with 10 bases separating them. Germline V CDR1 and CDR2: SGHTA, FQGNSA. The CDR3 is 15 residues long. The CDR3 sequence is CASSLYCSPYNEQFF. For the CDR3, the DNA is TGTGCCAGCAGCTTATACTGCTCTCCCTACAATGAGCAGTTCTTC.

In this sample, this clonotype turned up many times. The chain links TRBV7-8 to TRBJ2-3, with no clear D. CDR1 is SGHVS and CDR2 is FQNEAQ in the germline V gene. V lost 7 bases to trimming and J lost 2 bases, with 13 bases between them. The CDR3 totals 14 residues. The CDR3 reads CASTPLAFTDTQYF. CDR3 DNA: TGTGCCAGCACTCCGTTAGCCTTCACAGATACGCAGTATTTT.

This clonotype was found many times. The J gene is TRBJ2-7, the V gene TRBV11-2, with D tentatively TRBD2 (5 bases). Trimming removed 0 bases at V and 0 bases at J, with 15 bases between. Germline values: CDR1 SGHAT, CDR2 FQNNGV. CDR3 length equals 17 residues. The CDR3 sequence: CASSLDRVERSSYEQYF. Here the CDR3 DNA reads TGTGCCAGCAGCTTAGATCGGGTCGAGCGGAGCTCCTACGAGCAGTACTTC.

This clonotype was seen at least ten times. J is TRBJ2-1 and V is TRBV12-3 or TRBV12-4; D is undetermined. Deletions cut 6 bases from V and 10 bases from J, with 10 bases between. The CDR3 runs to 11 residues. CDR3 sequence: CASSPSGEQFF. The CDR3 DNA follows: TGTGCCAGCAGCCCTAGTGGGGAGCAGTTCTTC.

This clonotype was observed at least ten times. The chain carries TRBV18 and TRBJ1-1, with 7 bases matching TRBD1. CDR1 and CDR2 from the germline V gene are KGHSH and LQKENI. Germline trimming cut 6 bases from V and 5 bases from J; bases unmatched to any gene: 9. The CDR3 has 14 amino acids. This CDR3 is CASSRDRAGTEAFF. The CDR3 bases are TGTGCCAGCTCCCGCGACAGGGCGGGTACTGAAGCTTTCTTT.

This clonotype was counted many times. The rearrangement uses TRBV2 and TRBJ2-5; a possible D gene is TRBD1 (5 bases). This CDR3 comprises 14 residues. Germline loops: CDR1 SNHLY, CDR2 FYNNEI. Between the trimmed V and J ends, which lost 4 bases and 5 bases, there was a span of 14 bases. The DNA of the CDR3 is TGTGCCAGCAGTGGCCAGGGTAATTACGAGACCCAGTACTTC. Its protein is CASSGQGNYETQYF.

The chain links TRBV19 to TRBJ2-1; no definite D call. This CDR3 has 14 residues. The germline V gene encodes CDR1 LNHDA and CDR2 SQIVND (reference sequence). The germline V and J ends were trimmed by 3 bases and 0 bases, with 6 bases remaining between them. CDR3 protein: CASSIESSYNEQFF. In DNA form, the CDR3 reads TGTGCCAGTAGTATCGAGAGCTCCTACAATGAGCAGTTCTTC. The complete variable domain, with remaining parts taken from reference TRBV19 and TRBJ2-1, reads DGGITQSPKYLFRKEGQNVTLSCEQNLNHDAMYWYRQDPGQGLRLIYYSQIVNDFQKGDIAEGYSVSREKKESFPLTVTSAQKNPTAFYLCASSIESSYNEQFFGPGTRLTVL.

This clonotype has more than one count but fewer than ten. This sequence joins TRBV24-1 and TRBJ2-5; 7 bases match TRBD2. V shed 4 bases and J 2 bases; nucleotides not matched to a gene: 9. The CDR3 is 16 residues long. Germline CDR1 is KGHDR and CDR2 is SFDVKD. The CDR3 bases are TGTGCCACCAGTGACCCTACTGGGAGGGGTCAAGAGACCCAGTACTTC. This codes for CATSDPTGRGQETQYF.

This clonotype was counted many times. This chain uses TRBV6-5 with TRBJ1-6; D ambiguous. Trimming shortened V by 0 bases and J by 10 bases, and 16 bases separated the two germline ends. Germline V lookup: CDR1 MNHEY, CDR2 SVGAGI. This CDR3 is 16 amino acids long. The CDR3 nucleotides are TGTGCCAGCAGTTACTCCTTGGCGGATAGGAGCTCACCCCTCCACTTT. Amino acid sequence: CASSYSLADRSSPLHF.

Ten or more counts support this clonotype. The V gene is TRBV2, the J gene TRBJ2-7; 8 nucleotides agree with TRBD1. CDR3 size: 16 residues. Losses at the gene ends were 7 bases for V and 6 bases for J; bases not matched to a gene: 17. The germline V gene has CDR1 SNHLY and CDR2 FYNNEI. The CDR3 loop is CASKLDRVGTRGEQYF. DNA of the CDR3: TGTGCCAGCAAGTTGGACAGGGTGGGGACCAGGGGCGAGCAGTACTTC.

This clonotype was recorded at least ten times. This chain joins TRBV7-8 and TRBJ2-7; tentatively, D is TRBD1 or TRBD2 (5 bases each). CDR1 and CDR2 (germline): SGHVS, FQNEAQ. The CDR3 is 15 residues long. The ends were cut back, 0 bases at V and 6 bases at J, with 15 bases in the middle. CDR3 in amino acids: CASSLAGRGLGEQYF. DNA for the CDR3: TGTGCCAGCAGCTTAGCCGGTCGGGGCCTAGGCGAGCAGTACTTC.

This clonotype was seen repeatedly, ten times or more. J is TRBJ2-1 and V is TRBV11-3; 9 bases map to TRBD1. The CDR3 runs to 16 residues. J was trimmed by 10 bases and V by 5 bases; bases with no gene match: 15. Germline V gene data show CDR1 as SGHNT and CDR2 as YENEEA. Here the CDR3 DNA reads TGTGCCAGCAGCCCGCGGGCCGGGACAGGGTCTGACGAGCAGTTCTTC. Translated, it gives CASSPRAGTGSDEQFF.

This clonotype has only a few counts. The chain has TRBV19 and TRBJ2-3; the match to TRBD1 covers 8 bases. There are 15 residues in the CDR3. Germline-derived CDR1 and CDR2 are LNHDA and SQIVND (reference sequence). V was pared by 3 bases and J by 5 bases, with 7 bases of the junction left unmatched. The CDR3 DNA reads TGTGCCAGTAGTATCCTTGGACAGGGAGGAGATACGCAGTATTTT. Amino acids: CASSILGQGGDTQYF.

In this sample, this clonotype turned up many times. This chain links TRBV5-1 with TRBJ1-1; D possibly corresponds to TRBD1 (5 bases). This CDR3 spans 13 amino acids. Germline V gene lookup returns CDR1 SGHRS and CDR2 YFSETQ. V was cut by 3 bases and J by 5 bases, with 11 bases left in between. CDR3 in DNA: TGCGCCAGCAGCTCGTGGGGGGGTACTGAAGCTTTCTTT. Its translation is CASSSWGGTEAFF.

This clonotype appeared a few times. This chain links TRBV30 with TRBJ2-2; 11 nucleotides agree with TRBD2. Germline V lookup: CDR1 GTSNPN, CDR2 SVGIG (reference sequence). This CDR3 is built from 16 residues. After removal of 0 bases from V and 2 bases from J, the junction contained 2 bases not matched to a gene. CDR3 sequence reads: CAWSVRLAGNTGELFF. The CDR3 DNA is TGTGCCTGGAGTGTACGACTAGCGGGAAACACCGGGGAGCTGTTTTTT.

This clonotype was counted ten times or more. This chain's CDR3 is CASSARTPMNTEAFF. The CDR3 DNA reads TGTGCCAGCAGCGCCCGGACACCCATGAACACTGAAGCTTTCTTT. The rearrangement links TRBV7-9 to TRBJ1-1; TRBD1 might be the D (5 bases). Germline V gene sequence: CDR1 SEHNR, CDR2 FQNEAQ (reference sequence). CDR3 length: 15 residues. V was cut by 5 bases and J by 0 bases, with 13 bases left in between.

Here the CDR3 reads CASSVPGQAVTGELFF. Here the CDR3 DNA reads TGTGCCAGCAGCGTACCGGGACAGGCAGTCACCGGGGAGCTGTTTTTT. V is TRBV7-2 and J is TRBJ2-2, with 8 bases that match TRBD1. The CDR3 is 16 amino acids. Germline trimming cut 5 bases from V and 4 bases from J; bases unmatched to any gene: 9. Per germline, CDR1 SGHTA and CDR2 FQGNSA.

The V call is TRBV27, the J call TRBJ2-3, with TRBD2 identical over 13 bases. CDR3 length equals 17 residues. Germline CDR1 MNHEY, CDR2 SMNVEV (reference sequence). V was pared by 4 bases and J by 2 bases, with 6 bases of the junction left unmatched. The CDR3: CASSSRLAGGHTDTQYF. CDR3 DNA sequence: TGTGCCAGCAGTTCAAGACTAGCGGGAGGACACACAGATACGCAGTATTTT.

J is TRBJ2-7 and V is TRBV20-1; no definite D call. Trimming removed 7 bases at V and 5 bases at J, with 18 bases between. The CDR3 sequence is 13 residues long. The germline V gene has CDR1 DFQATT and CDR2 SNEGSKA (reference sequence). Here the CDR3 reads CSVSDLPRDEQYF. CDR3 nucleotide sequence: TGCAGTGTTTCGGATCTCCCTCGGGACGAGCAGTACTTC.

There are many counts of this clonotype. The rearrangement joins TRBV20-1 to TRBJ2-1; D is perhaps TRBD2 (6 bases). CDR1 DFQATT and CDR2 SNEGSKA come from the germline V gene (reference sequence). This CDR3 has 15 amino acids. With 3 bases removed from V and 0 bases from J, the gap between germline ends came to 12 bases. CDR3 coding DNA: TGCAGTGCTAGCGGGAGCTTAAACTCCTACAATGAGCAGTTCTTC. Residues: CSASGSLNSYNEQFF.

This chain links TRBV12-3 or TRBV12-4 with TRBJ2-1; D gene uncertain. This CDR3 is built from 14 residues. Between the trimmed V and J ends, which lost 7 bases and 2 bases, there was a span of 12 bases. The CDR3 loop is CASMVFGTYNEQFF. CDR3 coding DNA: TGTGCCAGCATGGTTTTTGGGACCTACAATGAGCAGTTCTTC.

This clonotype was seen only a few times. V usage is TRBV20-1 and J usage is TRBJ1-1; maybe TRBD1 (6 bases). The CDR3 is 16 residues long. V dropped 1 base and J dropped 4 bases, with 19 bases sitting between them. Germline CDR1 reads DFQATT; CDR2 reads SNEGSKA (reference sequence). DNA of the CDR3: TGCAGTGCTAGAGCCCCCCGAGGGGGGCTGGTCACTGAAGCTTTCTTT. Translated: CSARAPRGGLVTEAFF.

This clonotype came up many times. This chain links TRBV7-2 with TRBJ2-5, with TRBD2 as a possible D gene (6 bases). Germline V gives CDR1 SGHTA, CDR2 FQGNSA. The CDR3 is 14 residues long. Trimming took 0 bases from V and 1 from J, leaving 6 bases between them. The CDR3 DNA reads as TGTGCCAGCAGCTTAGCGACTAGCCAAGAGACCCAGTACTTC. Translation: CASSLATSQETQYF.

The chain joins TRBV20-1 to TRBJ1-5; D possibly corresponds to TRBD1 (5 bases). Germline V lookup: CDR1 DFQATT, CDR2 SNEGSKA (reference sequence). Trimming cost V 4 bases and J 7 bases, with 17 bases left between them. The length of the CDR3 is 14 residues. The CDR3 region has the DNA TGCAGTGCTACCACTAGCGGGGGAGGGCAGCCCCAGCATTTT. Protein sequence: CSATTSGGGQPQHF.

This clonotype has a count of ten or more. This CDR3 is CASRSPRRSQETQYF. CDR3 DNA: TGTGCCAGCAGGTCACCCAGGCGGAGCCAAGAGACCCAGTACTTC. The rearrangement joins TRBV11-2 to TRBJ2-5; D not certain. There are 15 residues in the CDR3. Trimming removed 6 bases at V and 1 base at J, with 15 bases between. Germline CDR1 is SGHAT and CDR2 is FQNNGV.

This clonotype appeared many times. The chain has TRBV9 and TRBJ2-5; D might be TRBD2 (6 bases). Trimming pared 0 bases from V and 5 bases from J, leaving 8 bases between. In germline, CDR1 is SGDLS, CDR2 YYNGEE. This CDR3 comprises 13 residues. CDR3 sequence: CASSVEEGETQYF. CDR3 bases: TGTGCCAGCAGCGTAGAGGAGGGGGAGACCCAGTACTTC.

This clonotype came up many times. The rearrangement uses TRBV20-1 and TRBJ1-1, with D hard to call. The CDR3 extends over 10 amino acids. Per the germline V gene, CDR1 is DFQATT and CDR2 is SNEGSKA (reference sequence). Trimming shortened V by 0 bases and J by 10 bases, and 6 bases separated the two germline ends. The CDR3 DNA is TGCAGTGCTAGAGAGCTCGGAGCTTTCTTT. It translates to CSARELGAFF.

V gene TRBV24-1 combines with J gene TRBJ1-1; no clear D gene. The CDR3 loop spans 14 amino acids. V lost 10 bases, J lost 1 base, and 15 bases lay in between. CDR1 is KGHDR and CDR2 is SFDVKD in the germline V gene. CDR3 in amino acids: CATSVQETNTEAFF. CDR3 sequence (DNA): TGTGCCACTTCAGTGCAGGAAACGAACACTGAAGCTTTCTTT.

This clonotype came up many times. The rearrangement joins TRBV12-3 or TRBV12-4 to TRBJ2-7; 7 nucleotides agree with TRBD1. There are 14 residues in the CDR3. Trimming removed 4 bases from V and 2 bases from J; junction bases left unmatched: 5. CDR3 sequence (DNA): TGTGCCAGCAGTTCCTTCGGGACAGCCTACGAGCAGTACTTC. It codes for CASSSFGTAYEQYF.

This clonotype was found many times. The chain uses TRBV7-9 and TRBJ1-2; D is possibly TRBD1 (6 bases). Germline-derived CDR1 and CDR2 are SEHNR and FQNEAQ (reference sequence). This CDR3 comprises 17 residues. Trimming removed 5 bases at V and 4 bases at J, with 23 bases between. The CDR3 DNA follows: TGTGCCAGCAGCCCATCAGACAGGATCCTCGACACCTATGGCTACACCTTC. This encodes CASSPSDRILDTYGYTF.

This clonotype occurred many times. The chain has TRBV9 and TRBJ2-3, with D unresolved. The CDR3 is made up of 15 amino acids. V was clipped by 0 bases and J by 0 bases, with 8 bases between them. CDR1 SGDLS and CDR2 YYNGEE come from the germline V gene. DNA of the CDR3: TGTGCCAGCAGCGTAGGGAGTAGCAGCACAGATACGCAGTATTTT. It is translated as CASSVGSSSTDTQYF.

This clonotype was counted ten times or more. The CDR3 DNA is TGTGCCAGCAGCGTATCCGGGACCCAACCCAACACCTACGAGCAGTACTTC. Its translation: CASSVSGTQPNTYEQYF. This chain links TRBV7-8 with TRBJ2-7; D is possibly TRBD1 or TRBD2 (5 bases each). The germline V and J ends were trimmed by 5 bases and 2 bases, with 22 bases remaining between them. CDR1 is SGHVS and CDR2 is FQNEAQ in the germline V gene. The CDR3 runs 17 residues.